What follows are 23 T cell receptor beta chains derived from one specimen sequenced in a study of control samples from healthy donors and cancer patients. Using immunoSEQ multiplex PCR, the repertoire was profiled, and TCRdb retains in-frame clones only, with some absent. The sample lists 130,000 or so clones, 91% occurring once. Specimen: blood. These receptor sequences come from a man younger than 35 in good health.

This chain uses TRBV19 with TRBJ1-2; D perhaps matches TRBD1 (5 bases). Germline V gene data show CDR1 as LNHDA and CDR2 as SQIVND (reference sequence). Trimming removed 5 bases from V and 2 bases from J, with 12 bases in between. This CDR3 is built from 14 residues. The CDR3 sequence: CASSPHDSNYGYTF. In DNA, the CDR3 is TGTGCCAGTAGTCCCCATGACAGCAACTATGGCTACACCTTC.

The rearrangement links TRBV25-1 to TRBJ2-7; D is ambiguous. The CDR3 extends over 15 amino acids. The V and J ends lost 8 bases and 0 bases respectively, with 17 bases between them. In germline, CDR1 is MGHDK, CDR2 SYGVNS. The CDR3 region has the DNA TGTGCCAGCTCTCACCCCGGGCTTAGCTCCTACGAGCAGTACTTC. Translated, it gives CASSHPGLSSYEQYF.

J is TRBJ2-7 and V is TRBV19; 7 bases agree with TRBD1. Germline CDR1 and CDR2: LNHDA and SQIVND (reference sequence). This CDR3 is built from 13 residues. V gave up 0 bases and J gave up 5 bases; unmatched junction bases: 1. The CDR3: CASSIEQGNEQYF. In DNA form, the CDR3 reads TGTGCCAGTAGTATAGAACAGGGGAACGAGCAGTACTTC. Combining the CDR3 with reference TRBV19 and TRBJ2-7 gives the whole variable domain DGGITQSPKYLFRKEGQNVTLSCEQNLNHDAMYWYRQDPGQGLRLIYYSQIVNDFQKGDIAEGYSVSREKKESFPLTVTSAQKNPTAFYLCASSIEQGNEQYFGPGTRLTVT.

This clone appeared a few times. The chain recombines TRBV30 with TRBJ2-7; D possibly corresponds to TRBD2 (6 bases). The CDR3 loop spans 15 amino acids. Germline CDR1 GTSNPN, CDR2 SVGIG (reference sequence). V shed 0 bases and J shed 3 bases, with 15 bases lying between them. CDR3 in amino acids: CAWSVRGDWHYEQYF. The CDR3 bases are TGTGCCTGGAGTGTACGCGGGGACTGGCACTACGAGCAGTACTTC.

The chain employs TRBV10-2 and TRBJ2-7; D not resolved. The CDR3 is 11 residues long. Germline V lookup: CDR1 WSHSY, CDR2 SAAADI. Trimming cost V 6 bases and J 2 bases, with 5 bases left between them. The DNA of the CDR3 is TGCGCCAGCAGGGACCCCTACGAGCAGTACTTC. Amino acid sequence: CASRDPYEQYF.

The CDR3 DNA sequence: TGTGCCAGTCGGGACTTGGCGAGCTCCTACGAGCAGTACTTC. Translated, it gives CASRDLASSYEQYF. The chain links TRBV19 to TRBJ2-7; a possible D gene is TRBD2 (6 bases). Germline loops: CDR1 LNHDA, CDR2 SQIVND (reference sequence). This CDR3 is built from 14 residues. The V and J ends lost 8 bases and 0 bases respectively, with 14 bases between them.

V and J are TRBV7-2 and TRBJ2-2; the D is unclear. Trimming took off 4 bases at V and 0 bases at J, with 9 bases between the two ends. Germline CDR1 reads SGHTA; CDR2 reads FQGNSA. The CDR3 runs to 15 residues. The CDR3: CASSSWTANTGELFF. The CDR3 nucleotides read TGTGCCAGCAGCTCCTGGACGGCGAACACCGGGGAGCTGTTTTTT.

This sequence joins TRBV18 and TRBJ1-1, with D perhaps TRBD1 (5 bases). The CDR3 spans 13 residues. The germline V gene has CDR1 KGHSH and CDR2 LQKENI. V lost 3 bases and J 0 bases, leaving 5 bases between the germline ends. The CDR3 here is CASSPGLNTEAFF. The CDR3 region has the DNA TGTGCCAGCTCACCGGGACTGAACACTGAAGCTTTCTTT.

The chain couples TRBV3-1 (or the pseudogene TRBV3-2) to TRBJ1-4; the D gene is possibly TRBD1 (5 bases). Germline V gene sequence: CDR1 LGHDT, CDR2 YNNKEL (reference sequence). The CDR3 is made up of 15 amino acids. Trimming removed 4 bases from V and 8 bases from J, with 17 bases in between. In DNA form, the CDR3 reads TGTGCCAGCAGCCGAGCTTCGGGGGGAGGAGAAAAACTGTTTTTT. Translated, it gives CASSRASGGGEKLFF.

CDR3: CASSYSPEQQFF. Written as DNA, the CDR3 is TGTGCCAGCAGTTACTCGCCGGAGCAGCAGTTCTTC. The chain recombines TRBV6-5 with TRBJ2-1; no firm D call. Trimming left V 0 bases short and J 11 bases short, with 8 bases between. Per the germline V gene, CDR1 is MNHEY and CDR2 is SVGAGI. CDR3 length: 12 amino acids.

The chain recombines TRBV4-1 with TRBJ1-2; D not resolved. Germline assignment: CDR1 MGHRA and CDR2 YSYEKL. V lost 0 bases and J 5 bases, leaving 13 bases between the germline ends. CDR3 size: 15 residues. The CDR3 DNA reads as TGCGCCAGCAGCCAAGATCACAAGGTCACATATGGCTACACCTTC. This sequence encodes CASSQDHKVTYGYTF.

This clone was seen just once. The chain joins TRBV25-1 to TRBJ1-6; D ambiguous. Germline V gene data show CDR1 as MGHDK and CDR2 as SYGVNS. The CDR3 runs 15 residues. Trimming shortened V by 1 base and J by 5 bases, and 9 bases separated the two germline ends. CDR3 amino acids: CASSEFDGDNSPLHF. Written as DNA, the CDR3 is TGTGCCAGCAGTGAATTCGACGGGGATAATTCACCCCTCCACTTT.

The sample holds one count of this clone. This chain uses TRBV4-1 with TRBJ1-2; D uncertain. CDR3 length: 15 residues. Per germline, CDR1 MGHRA and CDR2 YSYEKL. Trimming shortened V by 5 bases and J by 3 bases, and 16 bases separated the two germline ends. The CDR3 DNA follows: TGCGCCAGCAGCTACCATCTCCCGTATGACTATGGCTACACCTTC. Translating gives CASSYHLPYDYGYTF.

This chain connects TRBV6-6 to TRBJ1-6; no reliable D call. The germline V and J ends were trimmed by 0 bases and 6 bases, with 6 bases remaining between them. This CDR3 is built from 14 residues. CDR1 MNHNY and CDR2 SVGAGI come from the germline V gene (reference sequence). The DNA for the CDR3 is TGTGCCAGCAGTTACTCGTTTGGTAATTCACCCCTCCACTTT. Protein sequence: CASSYSFGNSPLHF.

The genes are TRBV7-6 and TRBJ2-2; D not resolved. Germline V gene sequence: CDR1 SGHVS, CDR2 FNYEAQ. Deletions cut 1 base from V and 5 bases from J, with 11 bases between. The CDR3 consists of 15 residues. Here the CDR3 reads CASSLDSLETGELFF. The CDR3 nucleotides are TGTGCCAGCAGCTTAGACAGTTTAGAAACCGGGGAGCTGTTTTTT.

The chain combines TRBV29-1 with TRBJ2-1, with D uncertain. This CDR3 has 13 residues. Germline V gene lookup returns CDR1 SQVTM and CDR2 ANQGSEA. V dropped 7 bases and J dropped 0 bases, with 10 bases sitting between them. The CDR3 loop is CSGTSSSYNEQFF. The CDR3 DNA follows: TGCAGCGGGACCTCGAGCTCCTACAATGAGCAGTTCTTC.

CDR3: CASSDGGAGPDTEAFF. The CDR3 nucleotides read TGTGCCAGCAGTGATGGGGGCGCAGGCCCTGACACTGAAGCTTTCTTT. The chain links TRBV25-1 to TRBJ1-1; TRBD1 might be the D (6 bases). V dropped 3 bases and J dropped 3 bases, with 17 bases sitting between them. The germline V gene has CDR1 MGHDK and CDR2 SYGVNS. The CDR3 is made up of 16 amino acids.

This chain links TRBV7-2 with TRBJ1-1, with 8 nucleotides matching TRBD1. The CDR3 has 17 amino acids. Losses at the gene ends were 1 base for V and 3 bases for J; bases not matched to a gene: 10. Germline values: CDR1 SGHTA, CDR2 FQGNSA. CDR3: CASSLERAGGWYTEAFF. For the CDR3, the DNA is TGTGCCAGCAGCTTAGAAAGGGCAGGGGGCTGGTACACTGAAGCTTTCTTT.

This clone was counted a single time. The chain couples TRBV11-3 to TRBJ1-2; weak D call: TRBD1 (6 bases). CDR3 length equals 16 residues. Germline assignment: CDR1 SGHNT and CDR2 YENEEA. Trimming cost V 3 bases and J 0 bases, with 14 bases left between them. The DNA for the CDR3 is TGTGCCAGCAGCTTCCCCGACAGGCGGTCTAACTATGGCTACACCTTC. Protein: CASSFPDRRSNYGYTF.

The J gene is TRBJ2-1, the V gene TRBV5-1, with 9 bases lining up with TRBD2. Germline V lookup: CDR1 SGHRS, CDR2 YFSETQ. Unmatched junction bases numbered 6, after V lost 0 bases and J lost 5 bases. This CDR3 comprises 16 residues. The CDR3 nucleotides are TGCGCCAGCAGCTTGGAGGCGGGGGGGCCAAACAATGAGCAGTTCTTC. Protein product: CASSLEAGGPNNEQFF.

This clone was seen once. This chain connects TRBV29-1 to TRBJ2-1; TRBD2 matches at 15 bases. Germline loops: CDR1 SQVTM, CDR2 ANQGSEA. The CDR3 length is 20 residues. V was clipped by 0 bases and J by 3 bases; unmatched bases: 12. The CDR3 sequence is CSVEDYRVWTSGGGYNEQFF. The CDR3 bases are TGCAGCGTTGAAGACTATAGGGTGTGGACTAGCGGGGGGGGCTACAATGAGCAGTTCTTC.

The chain couples TRBV2 to TRBJ1-5; 8 nucleotides line up with TRBD1. With V trimmed by 5 bases and J by 1 base, 4 bases remained unmatched. The germline V gene encodes CDR1 SNHLY and CDR2 FYNNEI. The CDR3 is made up of 15 amino acids. CDR3 in DNA: TGTGCCAGCAGTCAGGGGGCGGGAAGCAATCAGCCCCAGCATTTT. The encoded protein is CASSQGAGSNQPQHF.

This chain joins TRBV28 and TRBJ2-3; perhaps TRBD2 as D (7 bases). Germline values: CDR1 MDHEN, CDR2 SYDVKM. Between the trimmed V and J ends, which lost 6 bases and 6 bases, there was a span of 22 bases. The CDR3 loop spans 16 amino acids. The CDR3, as DNA: TGTGCCAGCAGCCCACCTGTCACGGGGGGCGAGGATACGCAGTATTTT. As protein: CASSPPVTGGEDTQYF.